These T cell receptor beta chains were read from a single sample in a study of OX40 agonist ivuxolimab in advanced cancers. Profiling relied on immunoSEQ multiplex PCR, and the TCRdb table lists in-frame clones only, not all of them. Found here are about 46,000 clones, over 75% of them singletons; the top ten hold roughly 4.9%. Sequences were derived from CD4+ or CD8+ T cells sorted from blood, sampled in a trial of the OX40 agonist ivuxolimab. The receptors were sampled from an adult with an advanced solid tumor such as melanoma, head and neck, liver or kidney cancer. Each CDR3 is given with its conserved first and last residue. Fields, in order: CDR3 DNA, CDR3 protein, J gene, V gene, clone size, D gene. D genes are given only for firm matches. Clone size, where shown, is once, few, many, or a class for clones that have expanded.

CDR3nt: TGTGCCAGCAGCATAAGCGGGAAGCCAGATACGCAGTATTTT
CDR3aa: CASSISGKPDTQYF
j_gene: TRBJ2-3
v_gene: TRBV9
abundance: NA
d_gene: TRBD2

CDR3nt: TGTGCCAGCAGTGACCAGGGCTTAAATCAGCCCCAGCATTTT
CDR3aa: CASSDQGLNQPQHF
j_gene: TRBJ1-5
v_gene: TRBV2
abundance: NA
d_gene: NA

CDR3nt: TGTGCCAGCAGTTTTGAGGACAGGACCGCTTCCAATGAGCAGTTCTTC
CDR3aa: CASSFEDRTASNEQFF
j_gene: TRBJ2-1
v_gene: TRBV6-5
abundance: NA
d_gene: TRBD1

CDR3nt: TGTGCCAGCAGCGTAGGAGGGGGCCGTAATGAAAAACTGTTTTTT
CDR3aa: CASSVGGGRNEKLFF
j_gene: TRBJ1-4
v_gene: TRBV9
abundance: NA
d_gene: TRBD1

CDR3nt: TGTGCCAGCAGAACTCTTAGCGGGAGGGCCTACGAGCAGTACTTC
CDR3aa: CASRTLSGRAYEQYF
j_gene: TRBJ2-7
v_gene: TRBV5-5
abundance: once
d_gene: TRBD2

CDR3nt: TGTGCCAGTAGTATTGGCATGAACACTGAAGCTTTCTTT
CDR3aa: CASSIGMNTEAFF
j_gene: TRBJ1-1
v_gene: TRBV19
abundance: NA
d_gene: NA

CDR3nt: TGTGCCAGCAGTTTAGGGGACAGGGTGAGCAATCAGCCCCAGCATTTT
CDR3aa: CASSLGDRVSNQPQHF
j_gene: TRBJ1-5
v_gene: TRBV28
abundance: NA
d_gene: TRBD1

CDR3nt: TGTGCCAGCAGCCCGGGTCGGGGGGAGTCCTACGAGCAGTACTTC
CDR3aa: CASSPGRGESYEQYF
j_gene: TRBJ2-7
v_gene: TRBV7-9
abundance: once
d_gene: TRBD2

CDR3nt: TGTGCCAGCAGCGTAGAGGCGGCCCTGTGGAGCTCCTACAATGAGCAGTTCTTC
CDR3aa: CASSVEAALWSSYNEQFF
j_gene: TRBJ2-1
v_gene: TRBV9
abundance: NA
d_gene: NA

CDR3nt: TGCGCCAGCAGCCAAGGATACAGGGGGAACACCGGGGAGCTGTTTTTT
CDR3aa: CASSQGYRGNTGELFF
j_gene: TRBJ2-2
v_gene: TRBV4-3
abundance: NA
d_gene: TRBD1

CDR3nt: TGTGCCAGCAGCTTAGGCCCCGGACAGGGGGCCAGCACTGAAGCTTTCTTT
CDR3aa: CASSLGPGQGASTEAFF
j_gene: TRBJ1-1
v_gene: TRBV7-8
abundance: NA
d_gene: TRBD1

CDR3nt: TGCGCCAGCAGCCGCCTGGCGACTAGCCTAAGAGATACGCAGTATTTT
CDR3aa: CASSRLATSLRDTQYF
j_gene: TRBJ2-3
v_gene: TRBV4-3
abundance: NA
d_gene: TRBD2

CDR3nt: TGTGCCAGCACCAGGGGCGTCACTGAAGCTTTCTTT
CDR3aa: CASTRGVTEAFF
j_gene: TRBJ1-1
v_gene: TRBV19
abundance: NA
d_gene: NA

CDR3nt: TGCGCCAGCAGCGAAGGGGTTTTCATTGCTGGGGCCAACGTCCTGACTTTC
CDR3aa: CASSEGVFIAGANVLTF
j_gene: TRBJ2-6
v_gene: TRBV4-1
abundance: NA
d_gene: NA

CDR3nt: TGTGCCAGCAGCGGGCCCGGCAAGGGGAGTCCTAATGAAAAACTGTTTTTT
CDR3aa: CASSGPGKGSPNEKLFF
j_gene: TRBJ1-4
v_gene: TRBV7-9
abundance: NA
d_gene: NA

CDR3nt: TGTGCCAGCAGCTCCCCCCTAGCGGGACGGCTCTATGAGCAGTTCTTC
CDR3aa: CASSSPLAGRLYEQFF
j_gene: TRBJ2-1
v_gene: TRBV7-9
abundance: once
d_gene: TRBD2

CDR3nt: TGTGCCAGCAGCGCACTAGCGGGGGTGGAGACCCAGTACTTC
CDR3aa: CASSALAGVETQYF
j_gene: TRBJ2-5
v_gene: TRBV7-6
abundance: NA
d_gene: TRBD2

CDR3nt: TGTGCCAGCAGCCGAGGGCCGGGGCAGCCCCAGCATTTT
CDR3aa: CASSRGPGQPQHF
j_gene: TRBJ1-5
v_gene: TRBV7-6
abundance: NA
d_gene: NA

CDR3nt: TGTGCCAGCAACCGACTAGCGGGGGTCTACAATGAGCAGTTCTTC
CDR3aa: CASNRLAGVYNEQFF
j_gene: TRBJ2-1
v_gene: TRBV2
abundance: NA
d_gene: TRBD2

CDR3nt: TGCGCCAGCAGCCCATCTCCGGGACAGGATTCCTACAATGAGCAGTTCTTC
CDR3aa: CASSPSPGQDSYNEQFF
j_gene: TRBJ2-1
v_gene: TRBV4-1
abundance: NA
d_gene: TRBD1

CDR3nt: TGTGCCAGCCCCGGGTATTACAATGAGCAGTTCTTC
CDR3aa: CASPGYYNEQFF
j_gene: TRBJ2-1
v_gene: TRBV5-8
abundance: NA
d_gene: NA

CDR3nt: TGCAGCGTTGAAGGGGATCCGGGACAGGGACTATATGGCTACACCTTC
CDR3aa: CSVEGDPGQGLYGYTF
j_gene: TRBJ1-2
v_gene: TRBV29-1
abundance: NA
d_gene: TRBD1

CDR3nt: TGTGCCAGCAGCTTAGCTCGGGACAGAGGAAATGAGCAGTTCTTC
CDR3aa: CASSLARDRGNEQFF
j_gene: TRBJ2-1
v_gene: TRBV7-9
abundance: NA
d_gene: TRBD1

CDR3nt: TGTGCCAGCAGTTTTAAGATTACAGGGCAGGAGACCCAGTACTTC
CDR3aa: CASSFKITGQETQYF
j_gene: TRBJ2-5
v_gene: TRBV6-5
abundance: NA
d_gene: NA

CDR3nt: TGTGCCAGCAGTTTATGGCTAGCGGGGGCCACAGATACGCAGTATTTT
CDR3aa: CASSLWLAGATDTQYF
j_gene: TRBJ2-3
v_gene: TRBV28
abundance: NA
d_gene: TRBD2

CDR3nt: TGTGCCAGCAGCGTAGATTGGGCCCCGAATGAGCAGTTCTTC
CDR3aa: CASSVDWAPNEQFF
j_gene: TRBJ2-1
v_gene: TRBV9
abundance: NA
d_gene: NA

CDR3nt: TGTGCCACCTCCCCAGGGCCCCTTAACACCGGGGAGCTGTTTTTT
CDR3aa: CATSPGPLNTGELFF
j_gene: TRBJ2-2
v_gene: TRBV15
abundance: once
d_gene: NA

CDR3nt: TGTGCCAGCAGCGCCGATCAGGGGAACTATGGCTACACCTTC
CDR3aa: CASSADQGNYGYTF
j_gene: TRBJ1-2
v_gene: TRBV9
abundance: NA
d_gene: NA

CDR3nt: TGTGCCTGCCAGGGATTCATGAACACTGAAGCTTTCTTT
CDR3aa: CACQGFMNTEAFF
j_gene: TRBJ1-1
v_gene: TRBV30
abundance: NA
d_gene: NA